Presented here are 23 T cell receptor beta chains from one specimen sequenced in a study of cytomegalovirus exposure and HLA in healthy donors. In the PCR, 60 Vbeta and 13 Jbeta primers were used. Profiling relied on immunoSEQ multiplex PCR, and the TCRdb table lists in-frame clones only, not all of them. The sample yields over 150,000 clones, 70% to 80% seen once. Sequenced input: PBMCs. These receptors were taken from a male donor in good health and CMV-seronegative.

The V gene is TRBV30, the J gene TRBJ1-5; 8 bases align to TRBD1. From germline, CDR1 is GTSNPN and CDR2 SVGIG (reference sequence). The CDR3 runs 12 residues. Trimming took 5 bases from V and 6 from J; bases not matched to a gene: 3. CDR3 DNA sequence: TGTGCCTGGTCTCAGGGGGCTCAGCCCCAGCATTTT. It codes for CAWSQGAQPQHF. The full variable domain, its missing parts supplied by reference TRBV30 and TRBJ1-5, is SQTIHQWPATLVQPVGSPLSLECTVEGTSNPNLYWYRQAAGRGLQLLFYSVGIGQISSEVPQNLSASRPQDRQFILSSKKLLLSDSGFYLCAWSQGAQPQHFGDGTRLSIL.

V is TRBV28 and J is TRBJ2-3; TRBD2 aligns across 11 bases. With 2 bases clipped from V and 10 bases from J, the junction kept 11 bases outside the gene matches. The CDR3 extends over 16 amino acids. Germline lookup yields CDR1 MDHEN and CDR2 SYDVKM. The CDR3 loop reads CASSLGGTSGIVPQYF. CDR3 nucleotide sequence: TGTGCCAGCAGTTTAGGGGGGACTAGCGGTATTGTCCCGCAGTATTTT.

At least ten counts were recorded for this clone. The rearrangement joins TRBV6-6 to TRBJ2-1; D not certain. Germline CDR1 and CDR2: MNHNY and SVGAGI (reference sequence). The CDR3 sequence is 11 residues long. V lost 4 bases to trimming and J lost 5 bases, with 3 bases between them. CDR3 sequence (DNA): TGTGCCAGCAGTTTAAACAATGAGCAGTTCTTC. Residues: CASSLNNEQFF.

This clone came up a few times. The chain carries TRBV19 and TRBJ2-7; 10 nucleotides align to TRBD1. The V gene's germline CDR1 is LNHDA and CDR2 SQIVND (reference sequence). The CDR3 is 13 residues long. The ends lost 8 bases at V and 5 bases at J; junction bases unmatched: 6. CDR3 in DNA: TGTGCCAGTCGGGACAGGGGTCTAGACGAGCAGTACTTC. Protein product: CASRDRGLDEQYF.

The CDR3 reads CATSGNRENEKLFF. The CDR3, as DNA: TGTGCCACCTCGGGGAACAGGGAGAATGAAAAACTGTTTTTT. This chain links TRBV15 with TRBJ1-4; possibly TRBD1 for D (6 bases). The V gene lost 8 bases and the J gene lost 5 bases, with 15 bases spanning the gap. Germline lookup yields CDR1 LNHNV and CDR2 YYDKDF (reference sequence). The length of the CDR3 is 14 residues.

As to this clone: Other DNA sequences of this sample code for an identical CDR3. The V call is TRBV7-2, the J call TRBJ2-5, with 9 bases matching TRBD1. The J call may be in error: the DNA end matches TRBJ2-7 better. The CDR3 spans 15 residues. Germline CDR1 is SGHTA and CDR2 is FQGNSA. The CDR3 loop reads CASSLTGTGSYEQYF. In DNA, the CDR3 is TGTGCCAGCAGCCTAACCGGGACAGGGTCCTACGAGCAGTACTTC.

V is TRBV5-1 and J is TRBJ2-4; TRBD2 matches 9 bases. V lost 4 bases, J lost 0 bases, and 5 bases stayed unmatched. Germline CDR1 SGHRS, CDR2 YFSETQ. CDR3 length equals 16 residues. The CDR3 sequence: CASSDIAGEAKNIQYF. The DNA of the CDR3 is TGCGCCAGCAGCGACATAGCGGGGGAAGCCAAAAACATTCAGTACTTC.

The chain uses TRBV7-3 and TRBJ2-2, with 10 bases identical to TRBD1. The germline gives CDR1 SGHTA, CDR2 FQGTGA. The CDR3 contains 17 residues. V lost 5 bases, J lost 5 bases, and 11 bases stayed unmatched. In DNA, the CDR3 is TGTGCCAGCAGCCCATGGGGACAGGGGTATCTTACCGGGGAGCTGTTTTTT. This sequence encodes CASSPWGQGYLTGELFF.

The J gene is TRBJ1-1, the V gene TRBV5-1, with 9 bases fitting TRBD1. The V gene end was trimmed by 4 bases and the J gene end by 2 bases; junction bases not matched to a gene: 12. Germline V gene data show CDR1 as SGHRS and CDR2 as YFSETQ. The CDR3 runs to 17 residues. This CDR3 is CASSVEPQGAINTEAFF. CDR3 in DNA: TGCGCCAGCAGCGTCGAACCACAGGGGGCTATAAACACTGAAGCTTTCTTT.

With regard to this clone: Additional DNA sequences in this sample encode the identical CDR3. This chain connects TRBV18 to TRBJ1-5, with D uncertain. The CDR3 has 14 amino acids. V lost 0 bases, J lost 2 bases, and 5 bases lay in between. Germline assignment: CDR1 KGHSH and CDR2 LQKENI. The CDR3 sequence: CASSPPGGNQPQHF. The CDR3 region has the DNA TGTGCCAGCTCACCACCGGGAGGCAATCAGCCCCAGCATTTT.

The rearrangement uses TRBV30 and TRBJ1-5; TRBD1 matches at 10 bases. The CDR3 is 14 amino acids. From germline, CDR1 is GTSNPN and CDR2 SVGIG (reference sequence). V shed 0 bases, J shed 7 bases, and the junction held 3 bases outside the gene matches. The CDR3 spells CAWSVGTGVQPQHF. DNA for the CDR3: TGTGCCTGGAGTGTAGGGACAGGGGTCCAGCCCCAGCATTTT.

A few counts support this clone. The V call is TRBV19, the J call TRBJ2-5; D perhaps matches TRBD2 (5 bases). Looked up from germline, CDR1 is LNHDA and CDR2 is SQIVND (reference sequence). V gave up 4 bases and J gave up 7 bases, with 16 bases separating them. This CDR3 contains 14 residues. The CDR3 here is CASSTPGMSGTQYF. CDR3 coding DNA: TGTGCCAGTAGTACCCCCGGGATGTCAGGGACCCAGTACTTC.

This clone was picked up a small number of times. The J gene is TRBJ2-3, the V gene TRBV10-1, with 7 bases matching TRBD1. V dropped 4 bases and J dropped 4; count of bases not matched to a gene: 11. Germline lookup yields CDR1 WNHNN and CDR2 SYGVQD (reference sequence). The CDR3 runs to 16 residues. CDR3 sequence: CASSVLEKGASDTQYF. The CDR3 bases are TGCGCCAGCAGTGTTCTGGAAAAGGGGGCGTCAGATACGCAGTATTTT.

This clone has just one count. The chain has TRBV4-3 and TRBJ2-7; the match to TRBD1 covers 9 bases. In germline, CDR1 is LGHNA, CDR2 YSLEER. V trimming: 3 bases; J trimming: 2 bases; junction bases outside the gene matches: 8. This CDR3 comprises 16 residues. CDR3 amino acids: CASSHPGQGTPYEQYF. The DNA of the CDR3 is TGCGCCAGCAGCCACCCGGGACAGGGAACCCCCTACGAGCAGTACTTC.

The V gene is TRBV6-1, the J gene TRBJ2-1; a weak D match, TRBD1 (5 bases). The CDR3 is 16 residues long. The V and J ends lost 2 bases and 0 bases respectively, with 11 bases between them. Germline CDR1 is MNHNS and CDR2 is SASEGT. CDR3 coding DNA: TGTGCCAGCAGTGAACAGACAGTAAACTCCTACAATGAGCAGTTCTTC. The encoded protein is CASSEQTVNSYNEQFF.

The chain couples TRBV30 to TRBJ2-1; 8 bases map to TRBD1. Germline-derived CDR1 and CDR2 are GTSNPN and SVGIG (reference sequence). V lost 5 bases, J lost 10 bases, and 16 bases stayed unmatched. The CDR3 is 15 amino acids. The CDR3 DNA reads TGTGCCTGGGGTCCACAGGGGGTAATAAGTCGGGAGCAGTTCTTC. Translating gives CAWGPQGVISREQFF.

The chain links TRBV6-1 to TRBJ2-3; 12 bases fit TRBD2. Germline V gene data show CDR1 as MNHNS and CDR2 as SASEGT. CDR3 size: 17 residues. V lost 1 base and J lost 3; bases outside the gene matches: 5. CDR3 in amino acids: CASSEGTSGRRTDTQYF. CDR3 DNA: TGTGCCAGCAGTGAAGGCACTAGCGGGAGGAGGACAGATACGCAGTATTTT.

The chain links TRBV7-6 to TRBJ2-3, with D maybe TRBD2 (6 bases). Trimming cost V 1 base and J 4 bases, with 15 bases left between them. Per the germline V gene, CDR1 is SGHVS and CDR2 is FNYEAQ. There are 16 residues in the CDR3. The CDR3 here is CASSLGSSGNPDTQYF. The CDR3 region has the DNA TGTGCCAGCAGCTTAGGTAGTAGCGGCAACCCAGATACGCAGTATTTT.

V and J are TRBV30 and TRBJ2-3, with TRBD1 as a possible D gene (6 bases). The germline V gene encodes CDR1 GTSNPN and CDR2 SVGIG (reference sequence). V shed 4 bases and J shed 1 base, with 12 bases lying between them. This CDR3 contains 14 residues. The CDR3 DNA reads TGTGCCTGGACCCAGGGGAGTGGCACAGATACGCAGTATTTT. Translation: CAWTQGSGTDTQYF.

This sequence joins TRBV30 and TRBJ1-2; no clear D. This CDR3 is built from 13 residues. V lost 2 bases and J 3 bases, leaving 10 bases between the germline ends. Germline V gene data show CDR1 as GTSNPN and CDR2 as SVGIG (reference sequence). The CDR3 nucleotides are TGTGCCTGGAGTTTAAGGACTCACTATGGCTACACCTTC. The encoded protein is CAWSLRTHYGYTF.

This clone has just one count. V and J are TRBV11-3 and TRBJ2-3; 11 bases are a match to TRBD2. The CDR3 loop spans 16 amino acids. V shed 4 bases and J 6 bases; nucleotides not matched to a gene: 9. Germline V gene lookup returns CDR1 SGHNT and CDR2 YENEEA. CDR3 sequence reads: CASSSHLAGGSDTQYF. The CDR3 DNA sequence: TGTGCCAGCAGCTCCCACCTAGCGGGGGGCAGCGATACGCAGTATTTT. The full variable domain, rest sourced from reference TRBV11-3 and TRBJ2-3, is EAGVVQSPRYKIIEKKQPVAFWCNPISGHNTLYWYLQNLGQGPELLIRYENEEAVDDSQLPKDRFSAERLKGVDSTLKIQPAELGDSAVYLCASSSHLAGGSDTQYFGPGTRLTVL.

The J gene is TRBJ1-5, the V gene TRBV30; TRBD1 might be the D (5 bases). Trimming took 0 bases from V and 7 from J, leaving 13 bases between them. CDR3 size: 14 residues. Germline CDR1 and CDR2: GTSNPN and SVGIG (reference sequence). CDR3 sequence reads: CAWSVGRDGQPQHF. The CDR3 DNA is TGTGCCTGGAGTGTGGGGAGGGACGGCCAGCCCCAGCATTTT.

This sequence joins TRBV7-2 and TRBJ2-7, with a weak D call TRBD1 (6 bases). This CDR3 spans 15 amino acids. Deletions cut 2 bases from V and 3 bases from J, with 14 bases between. CDR1 is SGHTA and CDR2 is FQGNSA in the germline V gene. The CDR3 nucleotides read TGTGCCAGCAGCTTAATAGGGGCAGGGGTCTACGAGCAGTACTTC. Encoded protein: CASSLIGAGVYEQYF.